These T cell receptor beta chains were read from a single sample in a study of shared clonotypes between healthy human individuals. The assay was immunoSEQ multiplex PCR, and TCRdb's table has in-frame clones only and misses some. Of approximately 710,000 clones listed, roughly 91% are singletons. Sequenced input: memory CD8+ T cells from PBMCs. These receptors were collected from a man between 18 and 35 years old in good health. Some clones in this sample may be carry-over from other donors' samples. CDR3s include the opening cysteine and the closing phenylalanine or tryptophan. D genes are given only for firm matches. A clone size is listed for some rows: how often the clone was seen (once, few, many), or a class if it is expanded.

clone size: .
V gene: TRBV30
J gene: TRBJ2-1
D gene: .
CDR3 DNA: TGTGCCTGGAACTCGGGGAGCTCCTACAATGAGCAGTTCTTC
CDR3 protein: CAWNSGSSYNEQFF

clone size: .
V gene: TRBV7-2
J gene: TRBJ2-3
D gene: TRBD2
CDR3 DNA: TGTGCCAGCAGCTTAGACAGCGGGGGCACAGATACGCAGTATTTT
CDR3 protein: CASSLDSGGTDTQYF

clone size: .
V gene: TRBV30
J gene: TRBJ1-2
D gene: .
CDR3 DNA: TGTGCCTGGAGTGTAGTAGGGTCTTACGGGGGCGACTATGGCTACACCTTC
CDR3 protein: CAWSVVGSYGGDYGYTF

clone size: .
V gene: TRBV9
J gene: TRBJ2-3
D gene: .
CDR3 DNA: TGTGCCAGCAGCGTATCGGGGCCAGATACGCAGTATTTT
CDR3 protein: CASSVSGPDTQYF

clone size: few
V gene: TRBV4-1
J gene: TRBJ2-5
D gene: .
CDR3 DNA: TGCGCCAGCAGCCAAGATGGGGAAGAGACCCAGTACTTC
CDR3 protein: CASSQDGEETQYF

clone size: .
V gene: TRBV7-9
J gene: TRBJ2-2
D gene: .
CDR3 DNA: TGTGCCAGCAGCTTAGACGGGAGATACCCCGGGGAGCTGTTTTTT
CDR3 protein: CASSLDGRYPGELFF

clone size: .
V gene: TRBV29-1
J gene: TRBJ2-1
D gene: TRBD2
CDR3 DNA: TGCAGCGTTGTGGGGACTAGCTCCTACAATGAGCAGTTCTTC
CDR3 protein: CSVVGTSSYNEQFF

clone size: .
V gene: TRBV2
J gene: TRBJ2-4
D gene: TRBD2
CDR3 DNA: TGTAGCGGGGCCGGCGAGGCCAAAAACATTCAGTACTTC
CDR3 protein: CSGAGEAKNIQYF

clone size: .
V gene: TRBV7-9
J gene: TRBJ2-3
D gene: .
CDR3 DNA: TGTGCCACCACGGAGCGGGTTTCTAGCACAGATACGCAGTATTTT
CDR3 protein: CATTERVSSTDTQYF

clone size: .
V gene: TRBV4-2
J gene: TRBJ1-4
D gene: .
CDR3 DNA: TGTGCCAGCACCCCAGAAGAAGCCTTGGGTGCAACTAATGAAAAACTGTTTTTT
CDR3 protein: CASTPEEALGATNEKLFF

clone size: .
V gene: TRBV7-8
J gene: TRBJ2-2
D gene: .
CDR3 DNA: TGTGCCAGCAGCTCGTTCCCGACGGATACCACCGGGGAGCTGTTTTTT
CDR3 protein: CASSSFPTDTTGELFF

clone size: .
V gene: TRBV7-8
J gene: TRBJ2-7
D gene: TRBD1
CDR3 DNA: TGTGCCAGCAGCTTAGCGGTACAGGGGGCGGACGAGCAGTACTTC
CDR3 protein: CASSLAVQGADEQYF

clone size: .
V gene: TRBV15
J gene: TRBJ2-6
D gene: .
CDR3 DNA: TGTGCCACCAGGTCTGGGGCCAACGCCCTGACTTTC
CDR3 protein: CATRSGANALTF

clone size: .
V gene: TRBV27
J gene: TRBJ2-2
D gene: .
CDR3 DNA: TGTGCCAGCAGTTTATACAGAACCGGGGAGCTGTTTTTT
CDR3 protein: CASSLYRTGELFF

clone size: once
V gene: TRBV7-8
J gene: TRBJ2-1
D gene: TRBD2
CDR3 DNA: TGTGCCAGCAGCTTAGGGAGCGGGATTACCAATGAGCAGTTCTTC
CDR3 protein: CASSLGSGITNEQFF

clone size: .
V gene: TRBV11-2
J gene: TRBJ1-1
D gene: TRBD1
CDR3 DNA: TGTGCCAGCAGCTTACCGGGACAGGGTATAGCTTTCTTT
CDR3 protein: CASSLPGQGIAFF

clone size: .
V gene: TRBV5-4
J gene: TRBJ2-7
D gene: TRBD2
CDR3 DNA: TGTGCCAGCAGCTTTGGCGGGAGTTACGAGCAGTACTTC
CDR3 protein: CASSFGGSYEQYF

clone size: few
V gene: TRBV28
J gene: TRBJ2-7
D gene: .
CDR3 DNA: TGTGCCAGCAGTTCTTTGGCTAGCTCTGCCCACGAGCAGTACTTC
CDR3 protein: CASSSLASSAHEQYF

clone size: once
V gene: TRBV4-1
J gene: TRBJ2-5
D gene: .
CDR3 DNA: TGCGCCAGCAGCCAAGGTCCCGGGACTGAGACCCAGTACTTC
CDR3 protein: CASSQGPGTETQYF

clone size: .
V gene: TRBV7-6
J gene: TRBJ2-1
D gene: .
CDR3 DNA: TGTGCCAGCAGCTCTGTAGCGGCGCCCCTGAACTACAATGAGCAGTTCTTC
CDR3 protein: CASSSVAAPLNYNEQFF

clone size: .
V gene: TRBV27
J gene: TRBJ1-1
D gene: .
CDR3 DNA: TGTGCCAGCAGTTTATCGGGAGTTGCGAGGACTGAAGCTTTCTTT
CDR3 protein: CASSLSGVARTEAFF

clone size: .
V gene: TRBV5-1
J gene: TRBJ2-1
D gene: TRBD2
CDR3 DNA: TGCGCCAGCAGCTTGGGCAGGGGCGGACTAGCGGGCCTAAACAATGAGCAGTTCTTC
CDR3 protein: CASSLGRGGLAGLNNEQFF

clone size: .
V gene: TRBV19
J gene: TRBJ2-1
D gene: .
CDR3 DNA: TGTGCCAGTAGTATAGCCAGGAGCTCCTACAATGAGCAGTTCTTC
CDR3 protein: CASSIARSSYNEQFF

clone size: .
V gene: TRBV27
J gene: TRBJ2-2
D gene: .
CDR3 DNA: TGTGCCAGCAGTTTCGGTTCGAACACCGGGGAGCTGTTTTTT
CDR3 protein: CASSFGSNTGELFF

clone size: .
V gene: TRBV7-3
J gene: TRBJ2-5
D gene: TRBD2
CDR3 DNA: TGTGCCAGCAGCCCGGGACTAGCGGGAGGGAACCCACAAGAGACCCAGTACTTC
CDR3 protein: CASSPGLAGGNPQETQYF

clone size: .
V gene: TRBV11-2
J gene: TRBJ2-2
D gene: TRBD1
CDR3 DNA: TGTGCCAGCAGCACTCGGGACAGGGGGCGCCACGGGGAGCTGTTTTTT
CDR3 protein: CASSTRDRGRHGELFF

clone size: .
V gene: TRBV29-1
J gene: TRBJ2-5
D gene: TRBD2
CDR3 DNA: TGCAGCGTTCGGGGGCCTAGCGGGAGACACGCACCCTCAAGAGACCGGGTGTCCCAGTACTTC
CDR3 protein: CSVRGPSGRHAPSRDRVSQYF

clone size: .
V gene: TRBV7-6
J gene: TRBJ2-1
D gene: .
CDR3 DNA: TGTGCCAGCAGCCTACGACCGCCGACTGACCTTCACGATGAGCAGTTCTTC
CDR3 protein: CASSLRPPTDLHDEQFF

clone size: .
V gene: TRBV5-8
J gene: TRBJ2-1
D gene: .
CDR3 DNA: TGTGCCAGCAGTCAGCCGGGTTCGTATTACAATGAGCAGTTCTTC
CDR3 protein: CASSQPGSYYNEQFF

clone size: .
V gene: TRBV6-5
J gene: TRBJ1-4
D gene: .
CDR3 DNA: TGTGCCAGCAGCTTCTTGACGGGAGAAAAACTGTTTTTT
CDR3 protein: CASSFLTGEKLFF